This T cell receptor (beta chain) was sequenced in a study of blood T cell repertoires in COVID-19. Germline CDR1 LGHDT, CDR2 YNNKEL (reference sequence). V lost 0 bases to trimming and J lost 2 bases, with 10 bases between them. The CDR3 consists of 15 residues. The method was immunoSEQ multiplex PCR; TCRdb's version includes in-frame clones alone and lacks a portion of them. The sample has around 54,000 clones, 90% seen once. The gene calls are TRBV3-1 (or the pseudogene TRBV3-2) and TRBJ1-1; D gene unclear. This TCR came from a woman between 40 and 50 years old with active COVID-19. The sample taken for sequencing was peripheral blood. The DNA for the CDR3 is TGTGCCAGCAGCCAAGATCTTGCAGAAAACACTGAAGCTTTCTTT. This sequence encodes CASSQDLAENTEAFF.